The rows below give T cell receptor beta chains drawn from one sample of a study of human T cells and chemical hapten exposure. Via MiXCR, TCRdb re-called the RACE reads, giving one row per CDR3 protein. The sample lists about 160,000 distinct CDR3 sequences, 25% to 35% seen once, with about 2.1% in the top ten. This material consisted of whole blood, taken in connection with sensitization to the hapten diphenylcyclopropenone (DPC). Receptors originate from a woman between 18 and 29 years old with alopecia areata. Some clones in this sample may be carry-over from other donors' samples. Both conserved end residues are part of each CDR3. The D gene is left open where the match is weak. Clone size is shown for a subset of rows, as once, few, many or a class of expanded clone.

J: TRBJ1-6; D: -; V: TRBV4-3; size: -; CDR3: CASNQAQGGFSPLHF; DNA: TGCGCCAGCAACCAAGCACAGGGAGGGTTTTCACCCCTCCACTTT
J: TRBJ1-5; D: -; V: TRBV7-8; size: once; CDR3: CASSLDERGRAEGPNQPQHF; DNA: TGTGCCAGCAGCTTAGATGAGCGGGGTAGAGCTGAGGGACCCAATCAGCCCCAGCATTTT
J: TRBJ2-1; D: -; V: TRBV4-1; size: -; CDR3: CASSRGRASSSYNEQFF; DNA: TGCGCCAGCAGCCGAGGTCGGGCTTCGAGCTCCTACAATGAGCAGTTCTTC
J: TRBJ2-3; D: -; V: TRBV20-1; size: -; CDR3: CSARELSSTDTQYF; DNA: TGCAGTGCTAGAGAATTGAGCTCCACAGATACGCAGTATTTT
J: TRBJ1-1; D: -; V: TRBV20-1; size: -; CDR3: CSASQQGTEAFF; DNA: TGCAGTGCTAGTCAACAGGGCACTGAAGCTTTCTTT
J: TRBJ2-1; D: -; V: TRBV7-6; size: -; CDR3: CASSLRAGPTMYEQFF; DNA: TGTGCCAGCAGCCTACGGGCGGGGCCGACCATGTATGAGCAGTTCTTC
J: TRBJ2-5; D: -; V: TRBV6-4; size: -; CDR3: CASSASRGALKTQYF; DNA: TGTGCCAGCAGTGCTTCTAGGGGGGCCCTAAAGACCCAGTACTTC
J: TRBJ1-1; D: TRBD1; V: TRBV5-1; size: -; CDR3: CASSSGQVRAFF; DNA: TGCGCCAGCAGCTCCGGACAGGTTCGCGCTTTCTTT
J: TRBJ1-1; D: -; V: TRBV27; size: -; CDR3: CASSFNTGQGYTEAFF; DNA: TGTGCCAGCAGTTTTAATACCGGCCAGGGGTACACTGAAGCTTTCTTT
J: TRBJ2-5; D: TRBD2; V: TRBV4-1; size: -; CDR3: CASRGTSGPGSQYF; DNA: TGCGCCAGCAGAGGGACTAGCGGTCCGGGGTCCCAGTACTTC
J: TRBJ2-7; D: TRBD1; V: TRBV5-1; size: few; CDR3: CASSFDRGYEQYF; DNA: TGCGCCAGCAGCTTTGACAGGGGCTACGAGCAGTACTTC
J: TRBJ2-7; D: -; V: TRBV13; size: -; CDR3: CASSIGGYEQYF; DNA: TGTGCCAGCAGCATAGGGGGCTACGAGCAGTACTTC
J: TRBJ2-3; D: -; V: TRBV4-3; size: few; CDR3: CASSQGRAGDTQYF; DNA: TGCGCCAGCAGCCAAGGTCGAGCGGGAGATACGCAGTATTTT
J: TRBJ2-7; D: -; V: TRBV7-9; size: once; CDR3: CASSLGRQGGYEQYF; DNA: TGTGCCAGCAGCTTAGGTCGGCAGGGGGGGTACGAGCAGTACTTC
J: TRBJ2-7; D: -; V: TRBV4-1; size: -; CDR3: CASSQGQGGALYEQYF; DNA: TGCGCCAGCAGCCAAGGCCAGGGGGGGGCTCTCTACGAGCAGTACTTC
J: TRBJ1-2; D: TRBD1; V: TRBV4-1; size: -; CDR3: CASSQDQGQGYGYTF; DNA: TGCGCCAGCAGCCAAGATCAGGGACAGGGGTATGGCTACACCTTC
J: TRBJ2-3; D: -; V: TRBV7-6; size: -; CDR3: CASSLVFGDTQYF; DNA: TGTGCCAGCAGCTTGGTGTTTGGAGATACGCAGTATTTT
J: TRBJ2-1; D: -; V: TRBV12-3/TRBV12-4; size: -; CDR3: CASTYGGVPYNEQFF; DNA: TGTGCCAGCACCTACGGAGGGGTACCCTACAATGAGCAGTTCTTC
J: TRBJ1-1; D: -; V: TRBV10-3; size: few; CDR3: CAINGQRATEAFF; DNA: TGTGCCATCAACGGACAGAGAGCCACTGAAGCTTTCTTT
J: TRBJ2-5; D: TRBD2; V: TRBV7-2; size: many; CDR3: CASSFKSGGQETQYF; DNA: TGTGCCAGCAGCTTTAAATCGGGAGGCCAGGAGACCCAGTACTTC
J: TRBJ2-1; D: TRBD2; V: TRBV7-2; size: -; CDR3: CASSLTQTGTSGTPPYNEQFF; DNA: TGTGCCAGCAGCCTCACACAGACCGGGACTAGCGGGACCCCCCCCTACAATGAGCAGTTCTTC
J: TRBJ1-1; D: TRBD1; V: TRBV2; size: few; CDR3: CASSTWRDRMNTEAFF; DNA: TGTGCCAGCAGCACCTGGAGGGACAGGATGAACACTGAAGCTTTCTTT
J: TRBJ1-2; D: TRBD1; V: TRBV6-2/TRBV6-3; size: few; CDR3: CASSRTGAHGYTF; DNA: TGTGCCAGCAGTCGGACAGGGGCACATGGCTACACCTTC
J: TRBJ2-6; D: TRBD1; V: TRBV4-1; size: -; CDR3: CASSQPRGRGANVLTF; DNA: TGCGCCAGCAGCCAACCCAGGGGGCGTGGGGCCAACGTCCTGACTTTC
J: TRBJ1-4; D: TRBD1; V: TRBV25-1; size: -; CDR3: CASSASGTDQFF; DNA: TGTGCCAGCAGTGCTTCCGGGACAGATCAGTTTTTT
J: TRBJ2-3; D: -; V: TRBV21-1; size: few; CDR3: CASSKGELDYTDTQYF; DNA: TGTGCCAGCAGCAAAGGGGAACTAGACTACACAGATACGCAGTATTTT
J: TRBJ1-6; D: -; V: TRBV4-3; size: -; CDR3: CASSQAGNSPLHF; DNA: TGCGCCAGCAGCCAAGCAGGAAATTCACCCCTCCACTTT
J: TRBJ2-5; D: -; V: TRBV29-1; size: many; CDR3: CSVPGSRSSRETQYF; DNA: TGCAGCGTTCCGGGAAGTCGGTCCAGCAGAGAGACCCAGTACTTC
J: TRBJ1-1; D: -; V: TRBV25-1; size: -; CDR3: CASGQFNTEAFF; DNA: TGTGCCAGCGGACAGTTTAACACTGAAGCTTTCTTT
J: TRBJ2-3; D: TRBD2; V: TRBV29-1; size: many; CDR3: CSAGEGTQYF; DNA: TGCAGCGCGGGGGAGGGTACGCAGTATTTT
J: TRBJ1-2; D: TRBD1; V: TRBV5-6; size: few; CDR3: CASSSDRGRVYGYTF; DNA: TGTGCCAGCAGTTCTGACAGGGGGCGGGTCTATGGCTACACCTTC
J: TRBJ2-7; D: TRBD2; V: TRBV6-5; size: -; CDR3: CASRQRLAGSEQYF; DNA: TGTGCCAGCAGGCAAAGACTAGCGGGTAGTGAGCAGTACTTC
J: TRBJ2-1; D: TRBD2; V: TRBV19; size: few; CDR3: CATGTRGSEQFF; DNA: TGTGCCACTGGGACTAGGGGGTCCGAGCAGTTCTTC
J: TRBJ1-1; D: -; V: TRBV11-2; size: -; CDR3: CASSKTTSAEAFF; DNA: TGTGCCAGCAGCAAAACGACGAGCGCTGAAGCTTTCTTT
J: TRBJ2-5; D: -; V: TRBV27; size: few; CDR3: CASSAAGPQETQYF; DNA: TGTGCCAGCAGTGCCGCGGGGCCTCAAGAGACCCAGTACTTC
J: TRBJ1-2; D: -; V: TRBV7-2; size: -; CDR3: CASSLNRAYGYTF; DNA: TGTGCCAGCAGCTTAAATCGCGCTTATGGCTACACCTTC
J: TRBJ2-3; D: -; V: TRBV9; size: -; CDR3: CASTRDSWGADTQYF; DNA: TGTGCCAGCACCCGGGACTCATGGGGGGCAGATACGCAGTATTTT
J: TRBJ1-1; D: -; V: TRBV15; size: -; CDR3: CATSRGVQPTSTEAFF; DNA: TGTGCCACCAGCAGAGGAGTTCAACCGACGAGCACTGAAGCTTTCTTT
J: TRBJ1-1; D: -; V: TRBV12-3/TRBV12-4; size: few; CDR3: CASSRDTRGTEAFF; DNA: TGTGCCAGCAGTCGGGACACCCGAGGGACTGAAGCTTTCTTT
J: TRBJ2-7; D: TRBD2; V: TRBV4-2; size: -; CDR3: CASSHTSGSSYEQYF; DNA: TGTGCCAGCAGCCACACTAGCGGGAGCTCCTACGAGCAGTACTTC
J: TRBJ2-3; D: -; V: TRBV7-2; size: -; CDR3: CASSPPLGRGASSTDTQYF; DNA: TGTGCCAGCAGCCCACCCCTGGGTCGGGGGGCCTCCAGCACAGATACGCAGTATTTT
J: TRBJ1-5; D: -; V: TRBV10-3; size: few; CDR3: CAIRGDRPDQPQHF; DNA: TGTGCCATCAGGGGAGACCGGCCTGATCAGCCCCAGCATTTT
J: TRBJ2-7; D: TRBD1; V: TRBV5-5; size: few; CDR3: CASSLVGQGSEQYF; DNA: TGTGCCAGCAGCTTGGTTGGACAGGGGTCCGAGCAGTACTTC
J: TRBJ1-1; D: -; V: TRBV15; size: few; CDR3: CATMPRGSTEAFF; DNA: TGTGCCACCATGCCCCGGGGGAGCACTGAAGCTTTCTTT
J: TRBJ2-6; D: TRBD1; V: TRBV18; size: few; CDR3: CASSPGTGLAGANVLTF; DNA: TGTGCCAGCTCACCAGGGACAGGGCTAGCTGGGGCCAACGTCCTGACTTTC
J: TRBJ1-1; D: -; V: TRBV3-1; size: many; CDR3: CASSQVGGFTEAFF; DNA: TGTGCCAGCAGCCAAGTCGGGGGATTCACTGAAGCTTTCTTT
J: TRBJ1-6; D: -; V: TRBV7-8; size: -; CDR3: CASSPRLNSPLHF; DNA: TGTGCCAGCAGCCCCCGTCTGAATTCACCCCTCCACTTT
J: TRBJ1-1; D: -; V: TRBV25-1; size: few; CDR3: CASSDRGGVSAAFF; DNA: TGTGCCAGCAGTGACCGGGGAGGGGTGAGTGCGGCTTTCTTT
J: TRBJ2-7; D: -; V: TRBV29-1; size: many; CDR3: CSVALDARFGQYF; DNA: TGCAGCGTTGCATTGGACGCCCGGTTCGGGCAGTACTTC